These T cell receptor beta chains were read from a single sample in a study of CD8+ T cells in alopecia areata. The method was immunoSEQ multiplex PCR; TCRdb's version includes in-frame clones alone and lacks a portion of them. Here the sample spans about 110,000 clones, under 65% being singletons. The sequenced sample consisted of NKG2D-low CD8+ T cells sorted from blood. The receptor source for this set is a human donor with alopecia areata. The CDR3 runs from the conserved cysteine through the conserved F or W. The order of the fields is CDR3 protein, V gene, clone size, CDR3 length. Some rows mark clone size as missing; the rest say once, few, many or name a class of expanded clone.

CASRLIQSSKNIQYF | TRBV2 | NA | 15
CASSQITGRNNQPQHF | TRBV4-1 | NA | 16
CASSVKGIKGTEAFF | TRBV9 | few | 15
CASGGVYNEQFF | TRBV2 | NA | 12
CASWGGDGYTF | TRBV2 | NA | 11
CASKVGYEQYF | TRBV28 | NA | 11
CASSPISYEQYF | TRBV27 | NA | 12
CASSFPYNEQFF | TRBV19 | once | 12
CASTPLPRTGGGYTF | TRBV27 | NA | 15
CASSEGVGTGTDEQYF | TRBV2 | NA | 16
CSVEGGRGSTDTQYF | TRBV29-1 | few | 15
CASSQDLGIAWSYEQYF | TRBV4-1 | NA | 17
CASSLWLGETQYF | TRBV6-5 | NA | 13
CASSQGGETQYF | TRBV28 | once | 12
CASRPAGLTGELFF | TRBV27 | NA | 14
CASSFRLAGENYEQYF | TRBV5-1 | NA | 16
CASSLAGNSNEQFF | TRBV5-1 | NA | 14
CASSAGNTEAFF | TRBV5-1 | NA | 12
CATSDRQNLNTEAFF | TRBV15 | few | 15
CASSVVRDRSSGANVLTF | TRBV9 | NA | 18
CASSSAPGAGNTIYF | TRBV11-2 | NA | 15
CASSPGGETQYF | TRBV9 | NA | 12
CASSDSAGGFANEQFF | TRBV2 | few | 16
CASTSGRADEAFF | TRBV28 | NA | 13
CASTTGIGDYTF | TRBV7-9 | NA | 12
CASSLGTAYTEAFF | TRBV6-5 | NA | 14
CASSYTLAGEDEQYF | TRBV6-5 | NA | 15
CASTPGNYGYTF | TRBV19 | NA | 12
CASSYSQAGGPLEQYF | TRBV6-5 | few | 16
CASSFSRAKNIQYF | TRBV28 | NA | 14
CASSLTSNTEAFF | TRBV7-9 | NA | 13
CASSEARLAAYNEQFF | TRBV2 | few | 16
CASSLSGGSYNEQFF | TRBV27 | NA | 15
CASSEWVLNQPQHF | TRBV2 | NA | 14
CASSFVGTEAFF | TRBV5-1 | NA | 12
CARKEFQIPHFQFF | TRBV10-1 | NA | 14
CASSIGTGNEQFF | TRBV19 | NA | 13
CASSYDAGETQYF | TRBV6-5 | NA | 13
CASSLDPGAINEKLFF | TRBV7-2 | NA | 16
CASSLGRAGELFF | TRBV27 | NA | 13
CASSKVAGYHEQYF | TRBV27 | NA | 14
CASSLDQETQYF | TRBV27 | few | 12
CASSPGTPANEQFF | TRBV27 | once | 14
CASSTGQGREQYF | TRBV9 | NA | 13
CASSKTGSPEETQYF | TRBV7-8 | NA | 15
CATEGQLNTEAFF | TRBV19 | few | 13
CASSIRQSRLFGEQFF | TRBV19 | NA | 16
CASSLSADTQYF | TRBV27 | NA | 12
CAWSVAHRVVYGYTF | TRBV30 | NA | 15
CASSDRVGETQYF | TRBV28 | once | 13
CASSAWAGNQPQHF | TRBV25-1 | few | 14
CASGLPGEYEQYF | TRBV2 | few | 13